This paragraph reports one TCR beta chain. Germline V CDR1 and CDR2: SGHRS, YFSETQ. The CDR3 loop spans 14 amino acids. Trimming cost V 4 bases and J 5 bases, with 16 bases left between them. Sequencing used immunoSEQ multiplex PCR; TCRdb keeps in-frame clones, though not all of them. The table includes fewer than 1.6 million clones, approximately 98.5% detected once. This specimen belongs to a study of shared clonotypes between healthy human individuals. Sequencing input: naive CD4+ T cells sorted from blood. Documented subset: CD45RA+ positively selected. The clonotype originates from a man aged 25-40 years in good health. V and J are TRBV5-1 and TRBJ2-7, with D perhaps matching TRBD2 (5 bases). Written as DNA, the CDR3 is TGCGCCAGCAGCGCCTTCGGAGAGGGCCACGAGCAGTACTTC. Translating it yields CASSAFGEGHEQYF.